These 25 T cell receptor beta chains originate from one sample sequenced in a study of T cell responses to AZD1222 COVID-19 vaccine. Sequencing was performed with immunoSEQ multiplex PCR; in TCRdb, only in-frame clones are kept and a portion is missing. The data hold 80,000 to 90,000 clones, with about nine tenths observed a single time. The specimen was peripheral blood, collected on day 0 of AZD1222 vaccination. Receptor source: an adult in good health.

This chain's CDR3 is CASSQTVGVSGANVLTF. The CDR3 nucleotides read TGTGCCAGCAGCCAGACAGTCGGTGTCTCTGGGGCCAACGTCCTGACTTTC. The genes are TRBV9 and TRBJ2-6; D might be TRBD1 (5 bases). There are 17 residues in the CDR3. V lost 4 bases and J lost 0, with 14 bases in between. Looked up from germline, CDR1 is SGDLS and CDR2 is YYNGEE.

This chain connects TRBV10-1 to TRBJ2-1, with 9 bases that match TRBD2. Germline CDR1 WNHNN, CDR2 SYGVQD (reference sequence). This CDR3 has 17 amino acids. V trimming: 2 bases; J trimming: 7 bases; junction bases outside the gene matches: 12. CDR3 sequence: CASSELTGASGTNEQFF. CDR3 coding DNA: TGCGCCAGCAGTGAGCTGACCGGGGCTAGCGGGACAAATGAGCAGTTCTTC.

CDR3 sequence (DNA): TGTGCCTGGAGCCCGCCATCCCGGGACAGGGGGGGTAGGAACACCGGGGAGCTGTTTTTT. Translating gives CAWSPPSRDRGGRNTGELFF. This rearrangement joins TRBV30 to TRBJ2-2; TRBD1 matches 11 bases. The length of the CDR3 is 20 residues. Unmatched junction bases numbered 16, after V lost 3 bases and J lost 1 base. Germline V gene sequence: CDR1 GTSNPN, CDR2 SVGIG (reference sequence).

This clone came up a few times. The chain is built from TRBV4-1 and TRBJ2-4, with D possibly called TRBD1 or TRBD2 (5 bases each). The V end was cut by 1 base, the J end by 5 bases, with 18 bases between. The CDR3 runs to 17 residues. CDR1 is MGHRA, CDR2 YSYEKL, per germline. CDR3: CASSQGGGQGVQNIQYF. The CDR3 DNA is TGCGCCAGCAGCCAAGGGGGTGGCCAGGGAGTGCAAAACATTCAGTACTTC.

The V and J genes are TRBV7-2 and TRBJ1-2; a possible D gene is TRBD1 (5 bases). The length of the CDR3 is 14 residues. Per germline, CDR1 SGHTA and CDR2 FQGNSA. V was cut by 0 bases and J by 8 bases, with 13 bases left in between. In DNA, the CDR3 is TGTGCCAGCAGCTTAGCACCAGGGCAGGGAGGCTACACCTTC. This translates into CASSLAPGQGGYTF. Complete variable domain (other parts from reference TRBV7-2 and TRBJ1-2): GAGVSQSPSNKVTEKGKDVELRCDPISGHTALYWYRQSLGQGLEFLIYFQGNSAPDKSGLPSDRFSAERTGGSVSTLTIQRTQQEDSAVYLCASSLAPGQGGYTFGSGTRLTVV.

The gene calls are TRBV4-3 and TRBJ2-1; D not certain. This CDR3 has 14 amino acids. Trimming shortened V by 3 bases and J by 2 bases, and 8 bases separated the two germline ends. Germline CDR1 is LGHNA and CDR2 is YSLEER. CDR3 in DNA: TGCGCCAGCAGCCAGTTGGACCCCTACAATGAGCAGTTCTTC. This encodes CASSQLDPYNEQFF.

J is TRBJ2-2 and V is TRBV11-2; TRBD2 might be the D (5 bases). Germline V gives CDR1 SGHAT, CDR2 FQNNGV. CDR3 length: 13 amino acids. Trimming pared 5 bases from V and 2 bases from J, leaving 6 bases between. The CDR3 DNA reads as TGTGCCAGCAGCCGGACTAACACCGGGGAGCTGTTTTTT. It yields the protein CASSRTNTGELFF. The complete variable domain, with remaining parts taken from reference TRBV11-2 and TRBJ2-2, reads EAGVAQSPRYKIIEKRQSVAFWCNPISGHATLYWYQQILGQGPKLLIQFQNNGVVDDSQLPKDRFSAERLKGVDSTLKIQPAKLEDSAVYLCASSRTNTGELFFGEGSRLTVL.

This clone was picked up one time. This sample includes further DNA sequences coding for the same CDR3. The chain couples TRBV12-3 or TRBV12-4 to TRBJ1-1; D gene uncertain. V was shortened by 2 bases and J by 2 bases, with 6 bases between the two germline ends. The CDR3 has 13 residues. CDR3 loop: CASSLRGNTEAFF. For the CDR3, the DNA is TGTGCCAGCAGTTTACGCGGAAACACTGAAGCTTTCTTT.

The chain employs TRBV18 and TRBJ2-3; TRBD1 is a possible D gene (5 bases). Deletions cut 4 bases from V and 2 bases from J, with 16 bases between. Germline CDR1 and CDR2: KGHSH and LQKENI. The CDR3 extends over 16 amino acids. The CDR3 coding sequence is TGTGCCAGCTCACGAACTTCCAGGGCAAACACAGATACGCAGTATTTT. Protein product: CASSRTSRANTDTQYF.

This clone was recorded only once. This rearrangement joins TRBV19 to TRBJ2-2; the D is unclear. The CDR3 runs to 14 residues. Trimming shortened V by 7 bases and J by 7 bases, and 16 bases separated the two germline ends. CDR1 and CDR2 (germline): LNHDA, SQIVND (reference sequence). In nucleotides, the CDR3 is TGTGCCAGTATGTCGGGCCAGTGGAACGGGGAGCTGTTTTTT. This gives the protein CASMSGQWNGELFF. Complete variable domain (other parts from reference TRBV19 and TRBJ2-2): DGGITQSPKYLFRKEGQNVTLSCEQNLNHDAMYWYRQDPGQGLRLIYYSQIVNDFQKGDIAEGYSVSREKKESFPLTVTSAQKNPTAFYLCASMSGQWNGELFFGEGSRLTVL.

The chain combines TRBV9 with TRBJ1-1; 7 bases fit TRBD1. Germline V CDR1 and CDR2: SGDLS, YYNGEE. This CDR3 has 15 residues. V lost 3 bases and J lost 4; bases outside the gene matches: 9. The CDR3 coding sequence is TGTGCCAGCAGCGCCTCACAGGGGACGGGCACTGAAGCTTTCTTT. Encoded protein: CASSASQGTGTEAFF.

The CDR3 coding sequence is TGTGCCAGCAGCTTAGCCGCCGGGGTCAATCAGCCCCAGCATTTT. Translation gives CASSLAAGVNQPQHF. This chain uses TRBV11-2 with TRBJ1-5, with D unresolved. The V end was cut by 1 base, the J end by 3 bases, with 10 bases between. Germline lookup yields CDR1 SGHAT and CDR2 FQNNGV. The CDR3 sequence is 15 residues long.

The chain carries TRBV12-3 or TRBV12-4 and TRBJ1-5; TRBD1 might be the D (6 bases). The CDR3 length is 13 residues. V lost 4 bases and J 5 bases, leaving 9 bases between the germline ends. The CDR3 bases are TGTGCCAGCAGTTCGAACAGGGATCAGCCCCAGCATTTT. This sequence encodes CASSSNRDQPQHF.

The CDR3 reads CASSPRGTEGYTF. The CDR3 nucleotides read TGTGCCAGCAGCCCACGTGGGACAGAGGGCTACACCTTC. V gene TRBV7-9 combines with J gene TRBJ1-2, with 7 bases fitting TRBD1. Per germline, CDR1 SEHNR and CDR2 FQNEAQ (reference sequence). J was trimmed by 8 bases and V by 5 bases; bases with no gene match: 8. This CDR3 region has 13 residues.

The rearrangement joins TRBV19 to TRBJ1-5; the D gene is possibly TRBD1 (5 bases). Germline V gives CDR1 LNHDA, CDR2 SQIVND (reference sequence). V was clipped by 1 base and J by 0 bases, with 7 bases between them. This CDR3 has 15 residues. The CDR3 is CASSIGGTSNQPQHF. The DNA of the CDR3 is TGTGCCAGTAGTATAGGAGGGACTAGCAATCAGCCCCAGCATTTT.

This clone was counted between two and nine times. J is TRBJ2-1 and V is TRBV6-2 or TRBV6-3, with D possibly called TRBD1 or TRBD2 (6 bases each). The CDR3 is made up of 17 amino acids. Trimming removed 6 bases from V and 1 base from J, with 19 bases in between. Germline lookup yields CDR1 MNHEY and CDR2 SVGEGT. The CDR3 DNA reads as TGTGCCAGCAGCTCAGGAGGGGGAGTATGGTCCTACAATGAGCAGTTCTTC. It specifies CASSSGGGVWSYNEQFF.

V gene TRBV6-5 combines with J gene TRBJ1-1; possible D gene TRBD1, 6 bases. Germline values: CDR1 MNHEY, CDR2 SVGAGI. V was shortened by 4 bases and J by 0 bases, with 15 bases between the two germline ends. The CDR3 sequence is 16 residues long. CDR3: CASSFKQGYMNTEAFF. The CDR3 DNA reads TGTGCCAGCAGTTTCAAACAGGGCTACATGAACACTGAAGCTTTCTTT.

The V call is TRBV5-1, the J call TRBJ1-2; D remains unclear. V was pared by 0 bases and J by 2 bases, with 11 bases between. The germline gives CDR1 SGHRS, CDR2 YFSETQ. The CDR3 extends over 15 amino acids. The DNA of the CDR3 is TGCGCCAGCAGCTTGGGGCTTGACGGGAACTATGGCTACACCTTC. It is translated as CASSLGLDGNYGYTF.

The rearrangement uses TRBV5-4 and TRBJ2-6, with no clear D. Germline CDR1 is SGHNT and CDR2 is YYREEE (reference sequence). The CDR3 covers 15 residues. V gave up 0 bases and J gave up 2 bases, with 6 bases separating them. The CDR3 coding sequence is TGTGCCAGCAGCTTGGATCGGCCTGGGGCCAACGTCCTGACTTTC. It specifies CASSLDRPGANVLTF.

The V and J genes are TRBV7-9 and TRBJ1-4; D is unresolved. Germline V gives CDR1 SEHNR, CDR2 FQNEAQ (reference sequence). CDR3 length: 14 amino acids. Between the trimmed V and J ends, which lost 4 bases and 8 bases, there was a span of 14 bases. CDR3 nucleotide sequence: TGTGCCAGCAGCTCACGGGCCCAATCAGAAAAACTGTTTTTT. Residues: CASSSRAQSEKLFF.

The chain employs TRBV10-2 and TRBJ2-7; the match to TRBD2 covers 12 bases. Trimming removed 1 base from V and 4 bases from J; junction bases left unmatched: 5. CDR3 size: 16 residues. Germline-derived CDR1 and CDR2 are WSHSY and SAAADI. The CDR3 DNA sequence: TGCGCCAGCAGTGAGTGGGCTAGCGGGGGGGCTTACGAGCAGTACTTC. It is translated as CASSEWASGGAYEQYF.

The chain has TRBV6-5 and TRBJ2-1; D is tentatively TRBD1 or TRBD2 (5 bases each). In germline, CDR1 is MNHEY, CDR2 SVGAGI. There are 16 residues in the CDR3. V lost 0 bases and J 7 bases, leaving 16 bases between the germline ends. This CDR3 reads CASSYSSTRGVNEQFF. The CDR3 DNA is TGTGCCAGCAGTTACTCGTCAACCCGAGGGGTTAATGAGCAGTTCTTC.

Concerning this clone: The junction and the germline gene differ at one end; a read error may be behind it. V usage is TRBV2 and J usage is TRBJ2-5; possibly TRBD1 for D (5 bases). The CDR3 is 15 amino acids. Per germline, CDR1 SNHLY and CDR2 FYNNEI. This CDR3 reads CASSDRGQRVETQYF. CDR3 in DNA: TGTGCCAGTAGTGACCGTGGACAAAGGGTAGAGACCCAGTACTTC.

J is TRBJ1-1 and V is TRBV18, with 8 bases aligning to TRBD1. V lost 3 bases to trimming and J lost 5 bases; unmatched junction nucleotides: 8. Germline loops: CDR1 KGHSH, CDR2 LQKENI. The CDR3 has 15 amino acids. CDR3 DNA: TGTGCCAGCTCACCTCAGACAGGGGTAGAAACTGAAGCTTTCTTT. Protein: CASSPQTGVETEAFF.

This chain connects TRBV29-1 to TRBJ2-2, with TRBD1 matching over 7 bases. Germline CDR1 and CDR2: SQVTM and ANQGSEA. The CDR3 extends over 15 amino acids. Trimming cost V 5 bases and J 0 bases; bases outside gene matches: 6. The CDR3 DNA reads as TGCAGCGTTCTACGGACAGGTGCGAACACCGGGGAGCTGTTTTTT. This sequence encodes CSVLRTGANTGELFF.